Below are 23 T cell receptor beta chains sequenced from a single sample in a study of control samples from healthy donors and cancer patients. Libraries were prepared by immunoSEQ multiplex PCR; TCRdb keeps only in-frame clonotypes and omits some of them. The table includes 100,000 or so clones, around 80% detected once. The sample taken for sequencing was blood. These receptors were collected from a woman aged 60 to 75 in good health.

Note on this clone: This same CDR3 is encoded by further DNA sequences in the sample. The rearrangement joins TRBV7-2 to TRBJ2-5; D perhaps matches TRBD1 (6 bases). V gave up 2 bases and J gave up 2 bases, with 9 bases separating them. The CDR3 is 14 residues long. CDR1 and CDR2 from the germline V gene are SGHTA and FQGNSA. The CDR3 protein is CASSLSGVQETQYF. The CDR3 nucleotides read TGTGCCAGCAGCTTATCAGGGGTACAAGAGACCCAGTACTTC.

The DNA of the CDR3 is TGTGCCAGCAGCTCAGCTGGATACGAGCAGTACTTC. Its translation: CASSSAGYEQYF. The chain employs TRBV7-2 and TRBJ2-7; D not certain. CDR1 is SGHTA, CDR2 FQGNSA, per germline. This CDR3 spans 12 amino acids. Trimming removed 4 bases from V and 4 bases from J, with 8 bases in between.

The V gene is TRBV6-5, the J gene TRBJ1-1, with D possibly matching TRBD1 (6 bases). The CDR3 extends over 15 amino acids. Germline loops: CDR1 MNHEY, CDR2 SVGAGI. V was trimmed by 7 bases and J by 0 bases, leaving 15 bases between them. Here the CDR3 reads CASTSHRAMNTEAFF. CDR3 nucleotides: TGTGCCAGCACCAGCCACAGGGCGATGAACACTGAAGCTTTCTTT.

The chain links TRBV7-9 to TRBJ2-2, with unresolved D. The CDR3 spans 14 residues. The V gene lost 1 base and the J gene lost 4 bases, with 7 bases spanning the gap. Per the germline V gene, CDR1 is SEHNR and CDR2 is FQNEAQ (reference sequence). CDR3 DNA sequence: TGTGCCAGCAGCTTAGGAGCGAGCACCGGGGAGCTGTTTTTT. Protein sequence: CASSLGASTGELFF. The full variable domain, in which reference TRBV7-9 and TRBJ2-2 provide the parts outside the CDR3, is DTGVSQNPRHKITKRGQNVTFRCDPISEHNRLYWYRQTLGQGPEFLTYFQNEAQLEKSRLLSDRFSAERPKGSFSTLEIQRTEQGDSAMYLCASSLGASTGELFFGEGSRLTVL.

V usage is TRBV5-4 and J usage is TRBJ2-7; D gene ambiguous. Germline V gene lookup returns CDR1 SGHNT and CDR2 YYREEE (reference sequence). The V and J ends lost 0 bases and 5 bases respectively, with 15 bases between them. This CDR3 has 15 amino acids. The CDR3 loop reads CASSLEGRPIDEQYF. In DNA form, the CDR3 reads TGTGCCAGCAGCTTGGAAGGCAGACCCATCGACGAGCAGTACTTC.

The V call is TRBV7-9, the J call TRBJ1-1, with a tentative D call TRBD1 (5 bases). CDR1 SEHNR and CDR2 FQNEAQ come from the germline V gene (reference sequence). The CDR3 contains 15 residues. Between the trimmed V and J ends, which lost 2 bases and 1 base, there was a span of 11 bases. The CDR3 DNA reads as TGTGCCAGCAGCTTAAGCAGGGTTTCGAACACTGAAGCTTTCTTT. Translating gives CASSLSRVSNTEAFF.

CDR3 in DNA: TGTGCCACCAGCTTGGAGCGGGAGGGCCTCTCAGGGACCCAGTACTTC. This encodes CATSLEREGLSGTQYF. The rearrangement uses TRBV15 and TRBJ2-5; 10 bases are a match to TRBD2. The CDR3 length is 16 residues. Trimming at V came to 5 bases and at J to 7 bases, leaving 13 bases not matched to a gene. Per germline, CDR1 LNHNV and CDR2 YYDKDF (reference sequence).

The CDR3 coding sequence is TGTGCCAGCAGCGGACTTCGGGACAGGTCCCCAGAGGCTTTCTTT. The encoded protein is CASSGLRDRSPEAFF. V is TRBV6-5 and J is TRBJ1-1; 8 nucleotides align to TRBD1. This CDR3 comprises 15 residues. The J segment lost 11 bases and the V segment lost 6 bases, leaving 17 bases of the junction unmatched. Per the germline V gene, CDR1 is MNHEY and CDR2 is SVGAGI.

The chain is built from TRBV3-1 (or the pseudogene TRBV3-2) and TRBJ1-3; no firm D call. V dropped 1 base and J dropped 0 bases, with 10 bases sitting between them. Germline assignment: CDR1 LGHDT and CDR2 YNNKEL (reference sequence). The CDR3 covers 16 residues. In nucleotides, the CDR3 is TGTGCCAGCAGCCAAGGGAAAGTGAGCTCTGGAAACACCATATATTTT. Its translation is CASSQGKVSSGNTIYF.

CDR3 in amino acids: CASSYPGAHRNQAFF. In nucleotides, the CDR3 is TGTGCCAGCAGTTACCCGGGGGCCCATCGTAATCAAGCTTTCTTT. The rearrangement uses TRBV6-2 or TRBV6-3 and TRBJ1-1, with D maybe TRBD1 (6 bases). V gave up 2 bases and J gave up 9 bases, with 19 bases separating them. Germline assignment: CDR1 MNHEY and CDR2 SVGEGT. This CDR3 has 15 amino acids.

V and J are TRBV3-1 (or the pseudogene TRBV3-2) and TRBJ2-7, with 11 bases identical to TRBD2. The ends lost 3 bases at V and 7 bases at J; junction bases unmatched: 5. Germline V gene lookup returns CDR1 LGHDT and CDR2 YNNKEL (reference sequence). The length of the CDR3 is 14 residues. The CDR3 sequence: CASSQRLAGGEQYF. The CDR3 DNA follows: TGTGCCAGCAGCCAGAGGCTAGCGGGAGGTGAGCAGTACTTC.

This chain links TRBV5-1 with TRBJ1-2; D unclear. Germline V CDR1 and CDR2: SGHRS, YFSETQ. V was shortened by 7 bases and J by 4 bases, with 17 bases between the two germline ends. The CDR3 is 14 amino acids. The DNA of the CDR3 is TGCGCCAGCCTCACCCTACAGCCTAGCTATGGCTACACCTTC. This translates into CASLTLQPSYGYTF.

V is TRBV6-6 and J is TRBJ1-6, with D unclear. Trimming pared 2 bases from V and 10 bases from J, leaving 6 bases between. The CDR3 has 12 amino acids. Germline CDR1 MNHNY, CDR2 SVGAGI (reference sequence). This CDR3 is CASSYIESPLHF. CDR3 DNA: TGTGCCAGCAGTTACATAGAATCACCCCTCCACTTT.

The CDR3 loop reads CASSPNLRTPRDTQYF. The CDR3 region has the DNA TGTGCCAGTAGTCCCAATCTGCGGACCCCCCGTGATACGCAGTATTTT. This chain uses TRBV19 with TRBJ2-3; no reliable D call. Trimming cost V 5 bases and J 6 bases, with 21 bases left between them. The germline gives CDR1 LNHDA, CDR2 SQIVND (reference sequence). The CDR3 covers 16 residues.

To note about this clone: One end of the junction fails to match germline, which may point to a read error. The rearrangement uses TRBV27 and TRBJ2-1; D perhaps matches TRBD2 (6 bases). Germline-derived CDR1 and CDR2 are MNHEY and SMNVEV (reference sequence). The CDR3 contains 14 residues. The CDR3 DNA sequence: TGTGCCAGCAGTTTGTTGGAGGGCCTCAATCAGCAGTTCTTC. This encodes CASSLLEGLNQQFF.

This rearrangement joins TRBV19 to TRBJ2-2; D is perhaps TRBD1 (6 bases). From germline, CDR1 is LNHDA and CDR2 SQIVND (reference sequence). V lost 6 bases, J lost 5 bases, and 7 bases lay in between. CDR3 length: 12 amino acids. The CDR3 region is CASRGTTGELFF. CDR3 nucleotides: TGTGCCAGTAGGGGGACAACCGGGGAGCTGTTTTTT. The complete variable domain, with remaining parts taken from reference TRBV19 and TRBJ2-2, reads DGGITQSPKYLFRKEGQNVTLSCEQNLNHDAMYWYRQDPGQGLRLIYYSQIVNDFQKGDIAEGYSVSREKKESFPLTVTSAQKNPTAFYLCASRGTTGELFFGEGSRLTVL.

The CDR3 reads CASSQAQGDTNYGYTF. The CDR3 bases are TGCGCCAGCAGCCAAGCGCAGGGGGATACCAACTATGGCTACACCTTC. The gene calls are TRBV4-1 and TRBJ1-2, with 7 bases aligning to TRBD1. The CDR3 consists of 16 residues. In germline, CDR1 is MGHRA, CDR2 YSYEKL. V was clipped by 1 base and J by 2 bases; unmatched bases: 7.

This clone turned up a few times. V gene TRBV5-1 combines with J gene TRBJ2-1; no firm D call. The V gene's germline CDR1 is SGHRS and CDR2 YFSETQ. This CDR3 comprises 15 residues. V was shortened by 4 bases and J by 0 bases, with 11 bases between the two germline ends. The CDR3 loop reads CASSDAAYSYNEQFF. CDR3 coding DNA: TGCGCCAGCAGCGATGCAGCGTACTCCTACAATGAGCAGTTCTTC. The whole variable domain, remainder taken from reference TRBV5-1 and TRBJ2-1, is KAGVTQTPRYLIKTRGQQVTLSCSPISGHRSVSWYQQTPGQGLQFLFEYFSETQRNKGNFPGRFSGRQFSNSRSEMNVSTLELGDSALYLCASSDAAYSYNEQFFGPGTRLTVL.

This sequence joins TRBV7-9 and TRBJ1-2, with TRBD1 identical over 7 bases. J was trimmed by 3 bases and V by 5 bases; bases with no gene match: 12. Germline V gene data show CDR1 as SEHNR and CDR2 as FQNEAQ (reference sequence). This CDR3 is 16 amino acids long. The CDR3 protein is CASSPQGGEAHYGYTF. CDR3 DNA: TGTGCCAGCAGCCCCCAGGGGGGGGAGGCACACTATGGCTACACCTTC.

The J gene is TRBJ1-1, the V gene TRBV2, with D hard to call. The CDR3 extends over 10 amino acids. Germline lookup yields CDR1 SNHLY and CDR2 FYNNEI. V shed 7 bases and J shed 7 bases, with 7 bases lying between them. The CDR3 DNA reads as TGTGCCAGCAAAACCCTTGAAGCTTTCTTT. Translation: CASKTLEAFF.

The CDR3 protein is CASSLVGTPTDTQYF. The CDR3 DNA sequence: TGTGCCAGCAGCTTAGTGGGCACCCCCACAGATACGCAGTATTTT. This chain links TRBV7-2 with TRBJ2-3; D unresolved. CDR3 size: 15 residues. Germline V gives CDR1 SGHTA, CDR2 FQGNSA. Trimming removed 1 base at V and 2 bases at J, with 10 bases between.

The rearrangement links TRBV20-1 to TRBJ2-1; the D gene is possibly TRBD2 (6 bases). Germline V CDR1 and CDR2: DFQATT, SNEGSKA (reference sequence). The length of the CDR3 is 11 residues. V shed 5 bases and J shed 7 bases, with 9 bases lying between them. Written as DNA, the CDR3 is TGCAGTGCTGCACTAGCAAATGAGCAGTTCTTC. As protein: CSAALANEQFF.

The rearrangement joins TRBV5-1 to TRBJ1-2; D is undetermined. Germline V gene lookup returns CDR1 SGHRS and CDR2 YFSETQ. This CDR3 has 16 residues. Trimming took 5 bases from V and 0 from J, leaving 17 bases between them. In nucleotides, the CDR3 is TGCGCCAGCAGACCTCCGGGAAAACAAGCTAACTATGGCTACACCTTC. It yields the protein CASRPPGKQANYGYTF.